The rows below give T cell receptor beta chains drawn from one sample of a study of blood T cell repertoires in COVID-19. Measured with immunoSEQ multiplex PCR; TCRdb has only the in-frame clones, and not every one. The table lists approximately 240,000 clones, roughly nine tenths of them singletons. Sequencing was done on a sample of peripheral blood. The receptor source for this set is a woman aged 18-30 years who had recovered from COVID-19. The CDR3 runs from the conserved cysteine through the conserved F or W. The D gene is left open where the match is weak. Not all rows give a size; the values are once, few, many and, for expanded clones, a class.

TRBV5-4	NA	NA	TRBJ2-7	CASSLGGHADEQYF	TGTGCCAGCAGCTTGGGGGGACATGCGGACGAGCAGTACTTC
TRBV6-5	NA	once	TRBJ2-3	CASSPQQGDTQYF	TGTGCCAGCAGTCCCCAACAGGGCGATACGCAGTATTTT
TRBV7-2	TRBD2	NA	TRBJ2-7	CASSFLAVVDEQYF	TGTGCCAGCAGCTTCCTAGCGGTAGTCGACGAGCAGTACTTC
TRBV3-1/TRBV3-2	TRBD2	NA	TRBJ2-1	CASSQRGLALFGEQFF	TGTGCCAGCAGCCAAAGGGGACTAGCCTTATTCGGTGAGCAGTTCTTC
TRBV12-5	NA	NA	TRBJ2-3	CASGLRGAATQYF	TGTGCTAGTGGTTTGCGCGGTGCGGCTACGCAGTATTTT
TRBV7-8	TRBD2	NA	TRBJ2-7	CASTPGGVSLSEQYF	TGTGCCAGCACCCCCGGGGGGGTCTCCCTCTCCGAGCAGTACTTC
TRBV6-6	NA	NA	TRBJ2-1	CASSSSGTYNEQFF	TGTGCCAGCAGTTCAAGCGGAACTTACAATGAGCAGTTCTTC
TRBV9	TRBD2	NA	TRBJ2-1	CASSGTSGSVYNEQFF	TGTGCCAGCAGCGGTACTAGCGGGAGTGTCTACAATGAGCAGTTCTTC
TRBV27	TRBD2	NA	TRBJ2-7	CASSLTGTSAMQYF	TGTGCCAGCAGTCTAACGGGGACTAGCGCGATGCAGTACTTC
TRBV7-2	TRBD2	NA	TRBJ2-7	CASSLGWVLAGVEQYF	TGTGCCAGCAGCTTAGGTTGGGTACTAGCGGGAGTCGAGCAGTACTTC